This T cell receptor (beta chain) is from a study of siplizumab effects on memory and regulatory T cells. Turning to this clone: Antigen specificity is unknown.

Study outcomes and limitations: Naive T cells were seemingly more diverse than memory cells, and major contributions to the alloresponse seemed to be made by them. Researchers could map only a minor fraction of alloreactive clones to unstimulated subsets. Significantly reduced by siplizumab was the cumulative frequency of alloreactive sequences, namely those traceable to unstimulated CD4+ memory cells.

TCRdb's copy holds only in-frame clones and misses some; the assay was immunoSEQ multiplex PCR. The repertoire consists of tens of thousands of clones, with approximately 94% occurring once and the leading ten covering under 8.5%. This TCR was recovered from a human donor in good health. Sequencing was carried out using CD8+ T cells sorted from blood.

The CDR3 bases are TGCGCCAGCAGTCCGACTAGCGGGGGGAGACCTAGCACAGATACGCAGTATTTT. This translates into CASSPTSGGRPSTDTQYF. The rearrangement joins TRBV4-1 to TRBJ2-3; 13 bases match TRBD2. Germline CDR1 MGHRA, CDR2 YSYEKL. The CDR3 has 18 amino acids. Losses at the gene ends were 6 bases for V and 0 bases for J; bases not matched to a gene: 9.